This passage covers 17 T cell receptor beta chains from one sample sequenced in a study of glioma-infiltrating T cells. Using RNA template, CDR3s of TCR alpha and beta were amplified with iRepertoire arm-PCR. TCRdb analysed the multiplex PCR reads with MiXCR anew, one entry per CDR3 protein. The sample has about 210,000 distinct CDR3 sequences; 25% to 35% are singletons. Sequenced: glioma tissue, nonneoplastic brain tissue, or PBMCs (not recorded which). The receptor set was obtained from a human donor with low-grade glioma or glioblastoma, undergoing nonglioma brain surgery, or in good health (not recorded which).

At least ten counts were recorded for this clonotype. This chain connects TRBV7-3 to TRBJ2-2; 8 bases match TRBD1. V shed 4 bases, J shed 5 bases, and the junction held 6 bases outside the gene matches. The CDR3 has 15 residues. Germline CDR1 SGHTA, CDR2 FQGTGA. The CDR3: CASSSWTGLTGELFF. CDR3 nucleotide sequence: TGTGCCAGCAGCTCTTGGACAGGGTTGACCGGGGAGCTGTTTTTT.

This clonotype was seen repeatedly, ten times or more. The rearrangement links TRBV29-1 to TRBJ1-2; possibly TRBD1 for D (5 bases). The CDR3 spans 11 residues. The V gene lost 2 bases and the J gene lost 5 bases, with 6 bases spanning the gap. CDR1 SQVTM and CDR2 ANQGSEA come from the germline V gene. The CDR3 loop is CSVEKGYGYTF. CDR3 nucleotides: TGCAGCGTTGAAAAGGGGTATGGCTACACCTTC.

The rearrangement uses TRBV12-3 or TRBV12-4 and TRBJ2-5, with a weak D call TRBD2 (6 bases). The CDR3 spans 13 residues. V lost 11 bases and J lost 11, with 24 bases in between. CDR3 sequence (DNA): TGTGCCTTGGGGGGAACTGGGTACAATGAGCAGTACTTC. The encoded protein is CALGGTGYNEQYF.

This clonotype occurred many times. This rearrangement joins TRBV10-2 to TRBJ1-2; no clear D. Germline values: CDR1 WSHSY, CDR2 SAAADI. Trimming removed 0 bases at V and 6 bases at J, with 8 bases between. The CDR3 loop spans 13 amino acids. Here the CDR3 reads CASSESMGNGYTF. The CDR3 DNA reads TGCGCCAGCAGTGAGTCGATGGGAAATGGCTACACCTTC.

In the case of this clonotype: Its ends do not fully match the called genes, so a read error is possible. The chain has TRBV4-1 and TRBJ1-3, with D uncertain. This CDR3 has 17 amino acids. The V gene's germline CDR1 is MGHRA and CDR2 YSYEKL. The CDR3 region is CASSQDEEFFSGNTVYF. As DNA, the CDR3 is TGCGCCAGCAGCCAAGATGAGGAGTTTTTCTCTGGAAACACCGTATATTTT.

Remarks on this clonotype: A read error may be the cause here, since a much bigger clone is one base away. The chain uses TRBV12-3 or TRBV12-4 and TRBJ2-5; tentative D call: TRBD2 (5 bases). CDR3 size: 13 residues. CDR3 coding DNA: TGTGTCAGCAGTCTTGGGAGCTGGGAGACCCAGTACTTC. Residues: CVSSLGSWETQYF.

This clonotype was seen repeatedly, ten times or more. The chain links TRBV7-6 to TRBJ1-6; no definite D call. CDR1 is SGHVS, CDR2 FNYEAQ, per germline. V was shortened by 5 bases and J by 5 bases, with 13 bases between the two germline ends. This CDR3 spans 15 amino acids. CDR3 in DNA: TGTGCCAGCAGCAGTGAATTGCGGGATAATTCACCCCTCCACTTT. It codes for CASSSELRDNSPLHF.

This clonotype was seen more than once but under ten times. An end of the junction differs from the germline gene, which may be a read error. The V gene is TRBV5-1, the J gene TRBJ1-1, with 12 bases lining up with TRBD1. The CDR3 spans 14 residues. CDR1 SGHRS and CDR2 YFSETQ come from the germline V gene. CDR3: CASRPSGTGGSTHF. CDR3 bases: TGCGCCAGCAGACCGTCCGGGACAGGGGGCTCGACGCACTTT. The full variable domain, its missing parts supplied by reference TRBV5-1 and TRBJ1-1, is KAGVTQTPRYLIKTRGQQVTLSCSPISGHRSVSWYQQTPGQGLQFLFEYFSETQRNKGNFPGRFSGRQFSNSRSEMNVSTLELGDSALYLCASRPSGTGGSTHFGQGTRLTVV.

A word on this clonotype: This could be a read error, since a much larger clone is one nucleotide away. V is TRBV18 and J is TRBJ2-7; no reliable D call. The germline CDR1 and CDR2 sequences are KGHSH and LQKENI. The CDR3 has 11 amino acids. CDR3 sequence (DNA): TGTGCCAGCTCACCACCCTACGAGCAGAACTTC. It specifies CASSPPYEQNF.

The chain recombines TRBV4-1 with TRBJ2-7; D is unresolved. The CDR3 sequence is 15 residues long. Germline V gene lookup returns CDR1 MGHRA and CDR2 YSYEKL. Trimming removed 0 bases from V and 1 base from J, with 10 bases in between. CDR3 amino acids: CASSQDPVGSYEQYF. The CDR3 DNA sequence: TGCGCCAGCAGCCAAGACCCGGTGGGATCCTACGAGCAGTACTTC.

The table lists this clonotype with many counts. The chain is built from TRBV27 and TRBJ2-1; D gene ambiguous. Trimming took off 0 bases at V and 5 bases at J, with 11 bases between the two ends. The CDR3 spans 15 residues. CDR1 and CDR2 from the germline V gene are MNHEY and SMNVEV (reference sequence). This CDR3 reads CASSLSWLWDNEQFF. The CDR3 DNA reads TGTGCCAGCAGTTTATCGTGGTTATGGGACAATGAGCAGTTCTTC.

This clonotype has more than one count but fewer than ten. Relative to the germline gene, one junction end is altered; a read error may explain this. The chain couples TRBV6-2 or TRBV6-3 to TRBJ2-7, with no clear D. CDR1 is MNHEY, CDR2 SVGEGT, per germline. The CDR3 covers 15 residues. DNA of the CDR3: TGTGCCGGCAGTTCTTCCTTCCGACTCGACTACGAGCAGTACTTC. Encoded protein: CAGSSSFRLDYEQYF.

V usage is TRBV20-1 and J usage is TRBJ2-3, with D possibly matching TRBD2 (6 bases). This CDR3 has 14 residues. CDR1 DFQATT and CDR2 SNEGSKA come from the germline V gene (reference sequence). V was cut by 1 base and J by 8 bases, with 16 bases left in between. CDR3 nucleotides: TGCAGTGCTAGAGCATCGGGGGTCACCGTTACGCAGTATTTT. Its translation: CSARASGVTVTQYF.

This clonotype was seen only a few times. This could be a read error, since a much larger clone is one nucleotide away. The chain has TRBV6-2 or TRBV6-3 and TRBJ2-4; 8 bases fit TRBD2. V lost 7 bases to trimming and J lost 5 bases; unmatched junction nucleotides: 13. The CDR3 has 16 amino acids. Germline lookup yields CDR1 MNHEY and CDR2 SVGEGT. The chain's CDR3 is CASKNSGGSSQNIQYF. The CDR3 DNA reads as TGTGCCAGCAAAAACAGCGGGGGCTCCTCCCAAAACATTCAGTACTTC.

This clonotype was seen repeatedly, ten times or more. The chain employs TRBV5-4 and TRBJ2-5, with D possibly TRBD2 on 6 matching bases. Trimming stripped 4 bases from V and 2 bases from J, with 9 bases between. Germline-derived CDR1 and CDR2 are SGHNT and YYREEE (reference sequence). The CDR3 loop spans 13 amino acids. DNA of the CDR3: TGTGCCAGCAGCGGGGACTTACAAGAGACCCAGTACTTC. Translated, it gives CASSGDLQETQYF. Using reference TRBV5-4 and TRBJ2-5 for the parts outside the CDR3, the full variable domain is ETGVTQSPTHLIKTRGQQVTLRCSSQSGHNTVSWYQQALGQGPQFIFQYYREEENGRGNFPPRFSGLQFPNYSSELNVNALELDDSALYLCASSGDLQETQYFGPGTRLLVL.

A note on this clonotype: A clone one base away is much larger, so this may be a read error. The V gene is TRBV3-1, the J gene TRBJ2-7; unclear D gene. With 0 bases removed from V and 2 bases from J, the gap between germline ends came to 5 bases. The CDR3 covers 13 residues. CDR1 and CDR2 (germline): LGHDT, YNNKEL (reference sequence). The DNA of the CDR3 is TGTGCCAGCAGCCAAGATCGGCCCTACGAGCAGTACTTC. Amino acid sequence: CASSQDRPYEQYF.

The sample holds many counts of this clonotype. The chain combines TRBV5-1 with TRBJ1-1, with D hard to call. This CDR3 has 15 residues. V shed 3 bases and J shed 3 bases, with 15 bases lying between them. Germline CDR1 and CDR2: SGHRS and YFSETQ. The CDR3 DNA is TGCGCCAGCAGCTCCGCCCGGGAGGACTACACTGAAGCTTTCTTT. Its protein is CASSSAREDYTEAFF.